This T cell receptor (beta chain) was recorded in a study of spatial heterogeneity in lung cancer. About the study: The donors comprised 60 to 80 untreated early-stage non-small cell lung cancer patients.

One entry per CDR3 protein results from TCRdb running MiXCR on the 5' RACE reads. Among more than 75,000 distinct CDR3 sequences listed, roughly a fifth were seen once. CDR3 length equals 12 residues. Germline V gene data show CDR1 as SGHDT and CDR2 as YYEEEE. V was clipped by 6 bases and J by 9 bases, with 13 bases between them. This clonotype was seen a few times. As to time point: blood at routine non-recurrence follow-up after resection. This sequence originates from a male donor with early-stage non-small cell lung cancer. The chain uses TRBV5-6 and TRBJ2-1, with D perhaps TRBD1 or TRBD2 (6 bases each). Specimen: PBMCs, collected at follow-up. CDR3 loop: CASNPTGAEQFF. The DNA for the CDR3 is TGTGCCAGCAATCCCACGGGGGCTGAGCAGTTCTTC.